A single sample gave rise to the 32 T cell receptor beta chains below, sequenced in a study of beta chain features in type 1 diabetes. Antigens for these TCRs are unknown. Findings of the study overall: A moderate, significant TCRB CDR3 shortening appeared in type 1 diabetes across four CD4+ subsets.

Every bit of the isolated RNA underwent reverse transcription, so sequencing read expressed TCRB transcripts. TCRdb's table, derived via immunoSEQ multiplex PCR, lists solely in-frame clones and lacks some. In the table there are 330,000 or so clones, roughly 13% of which are singletons. The source material was naive CD4+ T cells from blood. The receptor source for this set is a woman between 18 and 29 years old with type 1 diabetes.

This clone was found a few times. The J gene is TRBJ1-6, the V gene TRBV11-2; tentative D call: TRBD1 (5 bases). Between the trimmed V and J ends, which lost 3 bases and 7 bases, there was a span of 10 bases. CDR1 is SGHAT and CDR2 is FQNNGV in the germline V gene. The CDR3 has 14 amino acids. CDR3 in amino acids: CASSFQGGNSPLHF. DNA for the CDR3: TGTGCCAGCAGCTTCCAGGGAGGCAATTCACCCCTCCACTTT.

The J gene is TRBJ2-4, the V gene TRBV11-2, with 8 bases matching TRBD1. Germline loops: CDR1 SGHAT, CDR2 FQNNGV. J lost 0 bases, V lost 2 bases, and 9 bases had no gene match. The CDR3 runs 18 residues. In DNA, the CDR3 is TGTGCCAGCAGCTTAATCCGGACAGGGTTGAGAGCCAAAAACATTCAGTACTTC. It is translated as CASSLIRTGLRAKNIQYF.

The chain employs TRBV23-1 and TRBJ2-5; TRBD2 might be the D (6 bases). TRBV23-1 is an ORF for which the function is uncertain. V lost 3 bases and J lost 5, with 22 bases in between. The CDR3 sequence is 17 residues long. CDR3 nucleotides: TGCGCCAGCAGTCAGCCGCCGGGACTCGAGGATACGGAGACCCAGTACTTC. Its protein is CASSQPPGLEDTETQYF.

A few counts support this clone. The genes are TRBV11-2 and TRBJ2-1; tentative D call: TRBD1 (7 bases). The germline V and J ends were trimmed by 5 bases and 7 bases, with 12 bases remaining between them. CDR3 length equals 13 residues. Germline CDR1 reads SGHAT; CDR2 reads FQNNGV. This CDR3 reads CASSGGTENEQFF. The CDR3 DNA reads TGTGCCAGCAGCGGCGGGACAGAGAATGAGCAGTTCTTC.

The chain uses TRBV9 and TRBJ2-5, with D unclear. The CDR3 runs 14 residues. The germline V gene has CDR1 SGDLS and CDR2 YYNGEE. The V and J ends lost 0 bases and 0 bases respectively, with 6 bases between them. The CDR3 loop reads CASSVGQNQETQYF. The CDR3, as DNA: TGTGCCAGCAGCGTAGGCCAGAACCAAGAGACCCAGTACTTC.

This clone turned up a few times. V and J are TRBV7-9 and TRBJ2-2, with TRBD1 matching 7 bases. The CDR3 consists of 15 residues. The ends lost 5 bases at V and 0 bases at J; junction bases unmatched: 3. Germline V gene data show CDR1 as SEHNR and CDR2 as FQNEAQ (reference sequence). This chain's CDR3 is CASSRQGPNTGELFF. In DNA, the CDR3 is TGTGCCAGCAGCCGACAGGGACCGAACACCGGGGAGCTGTTTTTT.

The chain couples TRBV4-2 to TRBJ2-1; tentatively, D is TRBD1 (5 bases). Deletions cut 8 bases from V and 3 bases from J, with 23 bases between. The CDR3 loop spans 17 amino acids. Germline CDR1 is LGHNA and CDR2 is YNFKEQ. This chain's CDR3 is CASDSAGAASLYNEQFF. The DNA of the CDR3 is TGTGCCAGCGATTCAGCTGGGGCGGCCTCCCTCTACAATGAGCAGTTCTTC.

The gene calls are TRBV5-1 and TRBJ2-2; TRBD1 matches 8 bases. From germline, CDR1 is SGHRS and CDR2 YFSETQ. Losses at the gene ends were 4 bases for V and 1 base for J; bases not matched to a gene: 3. This CDR3 region has 15 residues. In DNA, the CDR3 is TGCGCCAGCAGCATCGACAGGGGGAACACCGGGGAGCTGTTTTTT. Its protein is CASSIDRGNTGELFF.

The chain employs TRBV28 and TRBJ2-3; D is undetermined. CDR1 MDHEN and CDR2 SYDVKM come from the germline V gene. Trimming took off 5 bases at V and 2 bases at J, with 5 bases between the two ends. The CDR3 runs to 12 residues. CDR3 DNA sequence: TGTGCCAGCAGTCCTCCCACAGATACGCAGTATTTT. Its protein product is CASSPPTDTQYF.

The CDR3 coding sequence is TGTGCCAGCAGCTTAACTTACAGTAATCAGCCCCAGCATTTT. Its protein is CASSLTYSNQPQHF. This chain links TRBV7-2 with TRBJ1-5; no clear D. Trimming cost V 2 bases and J 4 bases, with 9 bases left between them. Per the germline V gene, CDR1 is SGHTA and CDR2 is FQGNSA. The CDR3 is 14 residues long. The variable domain in full, completed from reference TRBV7-2 and TRBJ1-5, reads GAGVSQSPSNKVTEKGKDVELRCDPISGHTALYWYRQSLGQGLEFLIYFQGNSAPDKSGLPSDRFSAERTGGSVSTLTIQRTQQEDSAVYLCASSLTYSNQPQHFGDGTRLSIL.

The chain is built from TRBV19 and TRBJ1-6, with D perhaps TRBD1 (5 bases). V gave up 1 base and J gave up 9 bases, with 7 bases separating them. This CDR3 region has 13 residues. Germline V gene data show CDR1 as LNHDA and CDR2 as SQIVND (reference sequence). CDR3 DNA: TGTGCCAGTAGTATAGCGACAGCTTCACCCCTCCACTTT. Translated, it gives CASSIATASPLHF.

A note on this clone: This same CDR3 is encoded by further DNA sequences in the sample. The rearrangement uses TRBV9 and TRBJ2-1; the match to TRBD2 covers 7 bases. The V and J ends lost 4 bases and 0 bases, in that order; junction bases with no gene match: 4. The germline CDR1 and CDR2 sequences are SGDLS and YYNGEE. The CDR3 runs to 15 residues. The chain's CDR3 is CASSPGGGSYNEQFF. CDR3 nucleotide sequence: TGTGCCAGCAGCCCAGGCGGGGGCTCCTACAATGAGCAGTTCTTC.

This chain joins TRBV7-9 and TRBJ2-5, with 7 bases matching TRBD1. The CDR3 runs 17 residues. Germline lookup yields CDR1 SEHNR and CDR2 FQNEAQ (reference sequence). V shed 2 bases, J shed 1 base, and the junction held 10 bases outside the gene matches. The CDR3 nucleotides are TGTGCCAGCAGCTTAATACCCGGGACAGAGACCCAAGAGACCCAGTACTTC. It yields the protein CASSLIPGTETQETQYF.

V gene TRBV7-2 combines with J gene TRBJ2-5; a possible D gene is TRBD1 (6 bases). This CDR3 is built from 14 residues. The germline V gene encodes CDR1 SGHTA and CDR2 FQGNSA. V lost 3 bases and J lost 5, with 13 bases in between. CDR3 in DNA: TGTGCCAGCAGCTTCAACAGGGCGTCGGAGACCCAGTACTTC. Protein product: CASSFNRASETQYF.

The rearrangement links TRBV18 to TRBJ2-2; the D gene is possibly TRBD2 (5 bases). CDR3 length: 15 residues. Per the germline V gene, CDR1 is KGHSH and CDR2 is LQKENI. The V gene lost 8 bases and the J gene lost 0 bases, with 13 bases spanning the gap. The CDR3, as DNA: TGTGCCAGCCCCGGGGTCGGCTCGAACACCGGGGAGCTGTTTTTT. This codes for CASPGVGSNTGELFF.

Only a few counts were recorded for this clone. V gene TRBV28 combines with J gene TRBJ2-5; no definite D call. Trimming took 1 base from V and 4 from J, leaving 7 bases between them. The CDR3 is 13 amino acids. Germline loops: CDR1 MDHEN, CDR2 SYDVKM. The CDR3 DNA reads TGTGCCAGCAGTTTATACAGAATAGAGACCCAGTACTTC. Its protein is CASSLYRIETQYF.

This clone has more than one count but fewer than ten. V gene TRBV9 combines with J gene TRBJ1-4, with 9 bases identical to TRBD1. Germline V gene lookup returns CDR1 SGDLS and CDR2 YYNGEE. V shed 4 bases, J shed 8 bases, and the junction held 12 bases outside the gene matches. There are 16 residues in the CDR3. Here the CDR3 reads CASSTRQGEEEEKLFF. The CDR3 DNA reads TGTGCCAGCAGCACCCGACAGGGGGAAGAAGAAGAAAAACTGTTTTTT.

This chain links TRBV15 with TRBJ2-5; 15 bases align to TRBD2. V lost 4 bases to trimming and J lost 7 bases; unmatched junction nucleotides: 4. The germline CDR1 and CDR2 sequences are LNHNV and YYDKDF (reference sequence). This CDR3 has 15 residues. CDR3 in amino acids: CATSTRTSGRGTQYF. CDR3 DNA: TGTGCCACCAGCACCCGGACTAGCGGGAGGGGGACCCAGTACTTC. The whole variable domain, remainder taken from reference TRBV15 and TRBJ2-5, is DAMVIQNPRYQVTQFGKPVTLSCSQTLNHNVMYWYQQKSSQAPKLLFHYYDKDFNNEADTPDNFQSRRPNTSFCFLDIRSPGLGDTAMYLCATSTRTSGRGTQYFGPGTRLLVL.

This sequence joins TRBV9 and TRBJ2-7, with a weak D call TRBD1 (8 bases). The V gene lost 0 bases and the J gene lost 2 bases, with 15 bases spanning the gap. CDR3 length: 16 amino acids. The V gene's germline CDR1 is SGDLS and CDR2 YYNGEE. DNA for the CDR3: TGTGCCAGCAGCGTAGCGGGGGGACAGGTCCCCTACGAGCAGTACTTC. Translation: CASSVAGGQVPYEQYF. Drawing the rest from reference TRBV9 and TRBJ2-7, the complete variable domain is DSGVTQTPKHLITATGQRVTLRCSPRSGDLSVYWYQQSLDQGLQFLIQYYNGEERAKGNILERFSAQQFPDLHSELNLSSLELGDSALYFCASSVAGGQVPYEQYFGPGTRLTVT.

V gene TRBV30 combines with J gene TRBJ2-3; 8 bases fit TRBD1. This CDR3 region has 13 residues. CDR1 is GTSNPN and CDR2 is SVGIG in the germline V gene (reference sequence). Trimming cost V 3 bases and J 3 bases; bases outside gene matches: 2. The CDR3 region is CAWRQGATDTQYF. DNA for the CDR3: TGTGCCTGGAGGCAGGGGGCGACAGATACGCAGTATTTT.

The chain combines TRBV25-1 with TRBJ2-6; 10 nucleotides agree with TRBD1. The V segment lost 4 bases and the J segment 2 bases; nucleotides outside the gene matches: 8. CDR1 is MGHDK and CDR2 is SYGVNS in the germline V gene. The CDR3 has 18 residues. The CDR3 reads CASSARQGAPPGANVLTF. CDR3 coding DNA: TGTGCCAGCAGTGCGAGACAGGGGGCCCCACCTGGGGCCAACGTCCTGACTTTC.

V gene TRBV4-3 combines with J gene TRBJ2-4; 8 bases align to TRBD1. V was clipped by 1 base and J by 2 bases; unmatched bases: 1. The V gene's germline CDR1 is LGHNA and CDR2 YSLEER. This CDR3 comprises 15 residues. This CDR3 reads CASSQGQGTKNIQYF. CDR3 in DNA: TGCGCCAGCAGCCAAGGACAGGGGACCAAAAACATTCAGTACTTC.

The rearrangement uses TRBV25-1 and TRBJ2-1, with D possibly being TRBD1 (5 bases). CDR1 and CDR2 from the germline V gene are MGHDK and SYGVNS. The CDR3 is made up of 17 amino acids. Deletions cut 8 bases from V and 0 bases from J, with 20 bases between. CDR3 DNA sequence: TGTGCCAGCGCGGACACCCCTGACGGAAGCTCCTACAATGAGCAGTTCTTC. Translation: CASADTPDGSSYNEQFF.

This chain uses TRBV11-2 with TRBJ2-3; D ambiguous. The CDR3 extends over 11 amino acids. The germline gives CDR1 SGHAT, CDR2 FQNNGV. V was shortened by 4 bases and J by 9 bases, with 8 bases between the two germline ends. Here the CDR3 reads CASSSVLTQYF. The CDR3 bases are TGTGCCAGCAGCTCGGTCCTCACGCAGTATTTT.

This chain connects TRBV5-1 to TRBJ2-7, with TRBD1 matching over 8 bases. Germline CDR1 and CDR2: SGHRS and YFSETQ. V shed 4 bases and J 7 bases; nucleotides not matched to a gene: 13. The CDR3 totals 15 residues. The CDR3 is CASSRSGTGGLEQYF. In nucleotides, the CDR3 is TGCGCCAGCAGCCGGTCAGGGACAGGAGGTTTAGAGCAGTACTTC.

The chain employs TRBV5-1 and TRBJ2-7; D is unresolved. Per the germline V gene, CDR1 is SGHRS and CDR2 is YFSETQ. The CDR3 is 14 amino acids. V was pared by 4 bases and J by 2 bases, with 13 bases between. CDR3 nucleotide sequence: TGCGCCAGCAGCGGAAGCGCGCAGACCTACGAGCAGTACTTC. This encodes CASSGSAQTYEQYF.

In its sample, this clone was seen a few times. V usage is TRBV15 and J usage is TRBJ2-2; TRBD2 aligns across 7 bases. Per the germline V gene, CDR1 is LNHNV and CDR2 is YYDKDF (reference sequence). The CDR3 has 15 amino acids. The V gene end was trimmed by 1 base and the J gene end by 4 bases; junction bases not matched to a gene: 3. The DNA for the CDR3 is TGTGCCACCAGCAGAGGGGGGGGTGGCACCGGGGAGCTGTTTTTT. It is translated as CATSRGGGGTGELFF.

This clone was seen only a few times. The chain links TRBV29-1 to TRBJ1-4; a weak D match, TRBD1 (5 bases). The CDR3 covers 13 residues. With 1 base removed from V and 2 bases from J, the gap between germline ends came to 5 bases. Germline lookup yields CDR1 SQVTM and CDR2 ANQGSEA. The CDR3 DNA follows: TGCAGCGTTGAAGCAGGGACTAATGAAAAACTGTTTTTT. Translation gives CSVEAGTNEKLFF.

The CDR3 sequence is CASSLGGKSGELFF. CDR3 DNA: TGCGCCAGCAGCTTAGGGGGCAAGTCCGGGGAGCTGTTTTTT. This chain connects TRBV5-1 to TRBJ2-2, with 7 bases fitting TRBD1. The CDR3 is 14 amino acids. With 2 bases clipped from V and 6 bases from J, the junction kept 4 bases outside the gene matches. CDR1 is SGHRS and CDR2 is YFSETQ in the germline V gene.

There are a few counts of this clone. The rearrangement joins TRBV7-3 to TRBJ2-3; 7 bases agree with TRBD2. Losses at the gene ends were 2 bases for V and 3 bases for J; bases not matched to a gene: 5. The length of the CDR3 is 15 residues. Looked up from germline, CDR1 is SGHTA and CDR2 is FQGTGA. CDR3 in amino acids: CASSLGLVGTDTQYF. The CDR3 DNA sequence: TGTGCCAGCAGCTTAGGACTAGTCGGGACAGATACGCAGTATTTT.

This clone was counted a few times. This sample also contains other DNA sequences that code for the same CDR3. In DNA form, the CDR3 reads TGTGCCAGCAGCCCTAGGACAGGCGGGTACGAGCAGTACTTC. This encodes CASSPRTGGYEQYF. This chain connects TRBV7-9 to TRBJ2-7; 7 bases line up with TRBD1. The V segment lost 5 bases and the J segment 4 bases; nucleotides outside the gene matches: 8. Germline V gives CDR1 SEHNR, CDR2 FQNEAQ (reference sequence). This CDR3 comprises 14 residues.

This clone was seen a few times. The chain links TRBV5-8 to TRBJ2-5; D is possibly TRBD1 (6 bases). Germline V gives CDR1 SGHTS, CDR2 YDEGEE. The CDR3 is made up of 15 amino acids. V was shortened by 7 bases and J by 2 bases, with 18 bases between the two germline ends. The DNA for the CDR3 is TGTGCCAGCTCACTCCTCATGGGACAACAAGAGACCCAGTACTTC. Encoded protein: CASSLLMGQQETQYF.